The clone carrying this T cell receptor (beta chain) occurred a few times. The target antigen is unknown. This specimen belongs to a study of vaccination and CD4 T cells after COVID-19. Described treatment: approximately 9-day PBMC culture with coronavirus spike peptide pools or control peptides (ViraFEST assay). The CDR3 loop spans 14 amino acids. V was clipped by 1 base and J by 0 bases, with 7 bases between them. Germline CDR1 is DFQATT and CDR2 is SNEGSKA (reference sequence). With the Oncomine TCR Beta short-read assay, DNA from cultured CD4+ T cells was sequenced. Each CDR3 protein gets one entry after TCRdb re-called the PCR reads with MiXCR. The data contain approximately 20,000 distinct CDR3 sequences, roughly two fifths of them singletons.

This sequence was found in a human donor who had recovered from COVID-19. Here the sequenced sample was CD4+ T cells from blood, cultured in vitro, taken after SARS-CoV-2 vaccination. The chain carries TRBV20-1 and TRBJ1-5; unclear D gene. The CDR3 reads CSARGRNSNQPQHF. The CDR3 DNA follows: TGCAGTGCTAGAGGACGGAATAGCAATCAGCCCCAGCATTTT.